Presented here are 24 T cell receptor beta chains from one specimen sequenced in a study of early T cells in non-severe SARS-CoV-2 infection. MiXCR, applied by TCRdb to the 5' RACE reads, yields one record per CDR3 protein. Seen here are about 49,000 distinct CDR3 sequences, under 7% observed once, and the top ten hold over 2.5%. Sequences were derived from whole blood, sampled at baseline. Receptors originate from an adult who was a healthcare worker with PCR-confirmed SARS-CoV-2 infection or an uninfected control (not recorded which).

This clonotype has more than one count but fewer than ten. The genes are TRBV18 and TRBJ1-4; 7 nucleotides match TRBD1. The germline V gene has CDR1 KGHSH and CDR2 LQKENI. The length of the CDR3 is 15 residues. V lost 2 bases, J lost 5 bases, and 5 bases stayed unmatched. The CDR3 spells CASSPFGTENEKLFF. The CDR3 region has the DNA TGTGCCAGCTCACCATTCGGGACAGAAAATGAAAAACTGTTTTTT. The full variable domain, its missing parts supplied by reference TRBV18 and TRBJ1-4, is NAGVMQNPRHLVRRRGQEARLRCSPMKGHSHVYWYRQLPEEGLKFMVYLQKENIIDESGMPKERFSAEFPKEGPSILRIQQVVRGDSAAYFCASSPFGTENEKLFFGSGTQLSVL.

The sample holds many counts of this clonotype. The genes are TRBV9 and TRBJ2-3, with D hard to call. The germline gives CDR1 SGDLS, CDR2 YYNGEE. V was shortened by 1 base and J by 0 bases, with 6 bases between the two germline ends. The CDR3 is made up of 14 amino acids. CDR3 in DNA: TGTGCCAGCAGCGTATTATCAAGCACAGATACGCAGTATTTT. This codes for CASSVLSSTDTQYF.

This clonotype was seen at least ten times. The chain employs TRBV20-1 and TRBJ1-6; D is uncertain. In germline, CDR1 is DFQATT, CDR2 SNEGSKA (reference sequence). This CDR3 region has 14 residues. Trimming left V 6 bases short and J 8 bases short, with 17 bases between. The CDR3 is CSAPLGAGYSPLHF. CDR3 bases: TGCAGTGCCCCCTTAGGTGCTGGATATTCACCCCTCCACTTT.

CDR3 amino acids: CSAPTATRGPGELFF. CDR3 DNA: TGCAGTGCCCCTACTGCTACGCGGGGACCCGGGGAGCTGTTTTTT. The chain links TRBV20-1 to TRBJ2-2; tentatively, D is TRBD2 (6 bases). Germline CDR1 DFQATT, CDR2 SNEGSKA (reference sequence). Trimming removed 6 bases at V and 6 bases at J, with 20 bases between. The CDR3 loop spans 15 amino acids.

This clonotype was counted between two and nine times. J is TRBJ2-7 and V is TRBV2; 9 bases agree with TRBD1. The germline V gene encodes CDR1 SNHLY and CDR2 FYNNEI. V lost 9 bases and J lost 3; bases outside the gene matches: 6. The CDR3 has 13 residues. Written as DNA, the CDR3 is TGTGCCAGTATGACGGACAGGGGCTACGAGCAGTACTTC. Translating gives CASMTDRGYEQYF.

In its sample, this clonotype was seen many times. The CDR3 region has the DNA TGTGCCAGCAGCTTAGTGCGGGGGGCGGAGACCCAGTACTTC. It specifies CASSLVRGAETQYF. The chain couples TRBV7-9 to TRBJ2-5; 8 positions match TRBD2. In germline, CDR1 is SEHNR, CDR2 FQNEAQ (reference sequence). V dropped 1 base and J dropped 5; count of bases not matched to a gene: 3. This CDR3 region has 14 residues.

The chain carries TRBV10-3 and TRBJ2-7; D unresolved. V lost 11 bases to trimming and J lost 5 bases, with 13 bases between them. The CDR3 is 11 amino acids. CDR1 is ENHRY, CDR2 SYGVKD, per germline. The CDR3 DNA is TGTGCCTCAGGAAGGGCTGACGAGCAGTACTTC. Translating it yields CASGRADEQYF.

This clonotype appeared many times. This rearrangement joins TRBV7-2 to TRBJ1-3; D is unclear. V was clipped by 3 bases and J by 2 bases, with 8 bases between them. CDR3 length: 14 residues. Germline V lookup: CDR1 SGHTA, CDR2 FQGNSA. The CDR3 DNA is TGTGCCAGCAGCTTGGGCAGCCCTGGAAACACCATATATTTT. This gives the protein CASSLGSPGNTIYF.

This clonotype was seen a few times. The chain recombines TRBV18 with TRBJ1-5, with 7 bases matching TRBD1. V shed 5 bases, J shed 7 bases, and the junction held 11 bases outside the gene matches. The CDR3 contains 15 residues. CDR1 and CDR2 (germline): KGHSH, LQKENI. Here the CDR3 reads CASSEGQPGTQPQHF. CDR3 nucleotides: TGTGCCAGCTCAGAGGGACAGCCCGGGACGCAGCCCCAGCATTTT. The full variable domain, rest sourced from reference TRBV18 and TRBJ1-5, is NAGVMQNPRHLVRRRGQEARLRCSPMKGHSHVYWYRQLPEEGLKFMVYLQKENIIDESGMPKERFSAEFPKEGPSILRIQQVVRGDSAAYFCASSEGQPGTQPQHFGDGTRLSIL.

Many counts were recorded for this clonotype. The rearrangement links TRBV29-1 to TRBJ2-5; TRBD1 matches at 8 bases. This CDR3 spans 13 amino acids. Germline V gives CDR1 SQVTM, CDR2 ANQGSEA. V shed 7 bases, J shed 5 bases, and the junction held 9 bases outside the gene matches. CDR3 residues: CSGAGGGEETQYF. The CDR3 DNA sequence: TGCAGCGGGGCAGGGGGCGGAGAGGAGACCCAGTACTTC.

The chain couples TRBV6-5 to TRBJ1-4, with D hard to call. The CDR3 contains 15 residues. Between the trimmed V and J ends, which lost 0 bases and 4 bases, there was a span of 9 bases. CDR1 and CDR2 from the germline V gene are MNHEY and SVGAGI. The CDR3 region is CASSYSKRSNEKLFF. CDR3 coding DNA: TGTGCCAGCAGTTACTCGAAAAGGAGTAATGAAAAACTGTTTTTT.

Many counts were recorded for this clonotype. The rearrangement uses TRBV6-2 or TRBV6-3 and TRBJ1-5; 10 nucleotides match TRBD1. This CDR3 is 18 amino acids long. The germline CDR1 and CDR2 sequences are MNHEY and SVGEGT. Losses at the gene ends were 5 bases for V and 4 bases for J; bases not matched to a gene: 14. The CDR3 nucleotides are TGTGCCAGCAGTCAGGGACAGGGGCCCGTGTCACCGAATCAGCCCCAGCATTTT. Translated: CASSQGQGPVSPNQPQHF.

CDR3 sequence: CASSFRRPPNSPLHF. CDR3 DNA sequence: TGTGCCAGCAGCTTCCGGCGGCCGCCTAATTCACCCCTCCACTTT. The chain employs TRBV7-2 and TRBJ1-6; D is unclear. This CDR3 region has 15 residues. V was shortened by 3 bases and J by 6 bases, with 12 bases between the two germline ends. CDR1 is SGHTA, CDR2 FQGNSA, per germline.

This clonotype was observed a few times. J is TRBJ2-3 and V is TRBV5-1; D is ambiguous. This CDR3 has 15 residues. Trimming left V 2 bases short and J 0 bases short, with 10 bases between. The V gene's germline CDR1 is SGHRS and CDR2 YFSETQ. CDR3 coding DNA: TGCGCCAGCAGCTTTCGTCCTTTTAGCACAGATACGCAGTATTTT. It specifies CASSFRPFSTDTQYF.

This CDR3 reads CASSPRLSGGLEDTQYF. The CDR3 DNA sequence: TGTGCCAGCAGCCCGCGCCTTAGCGGGGGATTGGAAGATACGCAGTATTTT. This chain links TRBV7-8 with TRBJ2-3; 9 nucleotides agree with TRBD2. The CDR3 has 17 residues. Germline V gene sequence: CDR1 SGHVS, CDR2 FQNEAQ. The ends lost 5 bases at V and 5 bases at J; junction bases unmatched: 14.

This sequence joins TRBV20-1 and TRBJ1-2; D is possibly TRBD1 (5 bases). The V gene's germline CDR1 is DFQATT and CDR2 SNEGSKA (reference sequence). This CDR3 spans 15 amino acids. V dropped 1 base and J dropped 8 bases, with 20 bases sitting between them. The CDR3 here is CSARGGRHWEWGYTF. DNA for the CDR3: TGCAGTGCTAGAGGGGGCAGGCACTGGGAATGGGGCTACACCTTC.

This clonotype was seen a few times. The CDR3, as DNA: TGCAGCGTCGCCCGCCGGGGGGAGTACACCGGGGAGCTGTTTTTT. Translating gives CSVARRGEYTGELFF. The chain employs TRBV29-1 and TRBJ2-2, with 7 bases that match TRBD2. J lost 3 bases, V lost 6 bases, and 10 bases had no gene match. Germline assignment: CDR1 SQVTM and CDR2 ANQGSEA. This CDR3 contains 15 residues.

At least ten counts were recorded for this clonotype. The rearrangement uses TRBV7-2 and TRBJ2-5; weak D call: TRBD2 (5 bases). CDR3 size: 15 residues. V gave up 5 bases and J gave up 4 bases, with 17 bases separating them. CDR1 and CDR2 from the germline V gene are SGHTA and FQGNSA. The CDR3, as DNA: TGTGCCAGCAGCAGTGGTGCGGGCCGTCGAGAGACCCAGTACTTC. This gives the protein CASSSGAGRRETQYF.

This clonotype was seen many times. This chain uses TRBV7-3 with TRBJ2-1; 7 nucleotides line up with TRBD1. This CDR3 has 15 amino acids. The V gene's germline CDR1 is SGHTA and CDR2 FQGTGA. After removal of 5 bases from V and 0 bases from J, the junction contained 4 bases not matched to a gene. The CDR3 protein is CASSQDRSSYNEQFF. The CDR3, as DNA: TGTGCCAGCAGCCAGGACAGGAGCTCCTACAATGAGCAGTTCTTC.

This clonotype has at least ten counts. V usage is TRBV5-1 and J usage is TRBJ2-7, with D perhaps TRBD1 (5 bases). With 4 bases removed from V and 0 bases from J, the gap between germline ends came to 14 bases. CDR1 and CDR2 (germline): SGHRS, YFSETQ. This CDR3 is 15 amino acids long. CDR3 protein: CASSLRDRTSYEQYF. The CDR3 nucleotides read TGCGCCAGCAGCCTCAGAGACAGAACCTCCTACGAGCAGTACTTC.

This clonotype was counted many times. The chain joins TRBV4-3 to TRBJ2-3; D is unresolved. CDR1 LGHNA and CDR2 YSLEER come from the germline V gene. The CDR3 length is 16 residues. Trimming took 0 bases from V and 1 from J, leaving 11 bases between them. CDR3 sequence: CASSQDPGRGTDTQYF. CDR3 nucleotides: TGCGCCAGCAGCCAAGATCCAGGCCGAGGCACAGATACGCAGTATTTT.

This clonotype was seen many times. The chain uses TRBV18 and TRBJ2-1; 13 positions match TRBD2. Per the germline V gene, CDR1 is KGHSH and CDR2 is LQKENI. The V and J ends lost 6 bases and 1 base, in that order; junction bases with no gene match: 6. The CDR3 sequence is 17 residues long. The CDR3 reads CASSLQGLAGSYNEQFF. The CDR3 DNA reads as TGTGCCAGCTCCCTCCAGGGACTAGCGGGGTCCTACAATGAGCAGTTCTTC.

This clonotype was recorded at least ten times. This chain uses TRBV7-2 with TRBJ2-7; 13 bases match TRBD2. The CDR3 sequence is 16 residues long. Germline lookup yields CDR1 SGHTA and CDR2 FQGNSA. J lost 2 bases, V lost 5 bases, and 6 bases had no gene match. The CDR3 sequence: CASSPRLAGGAYEQYF. The DNA of the CDR3 is TGTGCCAGCAGCCCCCGACTAGCGGGGGGAGCCTACGAGCAGTACTTC.

This chain uses TRBV6-2 or TRBV6-3 with TRBJ2-7; 8 bases agree with TRBD1. Germline-derived CDR1 and CDR2 are MNHEY and SVGEGT. There are 14 residues in the CDR3. The V and J ends lost 6 bases and 2 bases, in that order; junction bases with no gene match: 6. CDR3 region: CASRPDRGPYEQYF. The CDR3 region has the DNA TGTGCCAGCAGACCCGACAGGGGTCCCTACGAGCAGTACTTC.